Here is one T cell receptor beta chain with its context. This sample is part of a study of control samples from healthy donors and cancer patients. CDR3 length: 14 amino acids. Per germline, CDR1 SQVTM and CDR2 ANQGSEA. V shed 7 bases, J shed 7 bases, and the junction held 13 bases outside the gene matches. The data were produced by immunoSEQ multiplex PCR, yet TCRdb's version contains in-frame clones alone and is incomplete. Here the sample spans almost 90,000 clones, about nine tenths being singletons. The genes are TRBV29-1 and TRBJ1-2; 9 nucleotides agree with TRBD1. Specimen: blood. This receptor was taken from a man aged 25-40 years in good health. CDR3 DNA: TGCAGCGGATCAAACTCCGGGACAGGGAGTGGCTACACCTTC. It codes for CSGSNSGTGSGYTF.